Detailed here is one T cell receptor (beta chain). Its antigen remains unidentified. Base qualities are not recorded, but no much larger clone differs from it by a single base. Spanning cysteine to phenylalanine, the CDR3 consists of 16 amino acids. This entry keeps only the CDR3 DNA: 48 bases, framed from base 1. V is pared back by 3 bases and J by 9 bases, with 25 bases lying between the germline termini. As encoded in the germline V gene, CDR1 is SGHDT while CDR2 is YYEEEE. The immunoSEQ Assay was used to sequence TCR beta CDR3 regions from DNA. From the authors' description of their analysis: To compute T cell density, TCR beta template counts were normalized to usable DNA, which was estimated by amplifying housekeeping genes. Using the preseqR package, richness was estimated by extrapolating to 120,000 templates for tissue samples and 400,000 templates for PBMC samples. Clonality was defined as one minus Pielou's evenness. Tissue-enriched TCRs were identified by differential abundance testing using productive amino-acid clonotypes, minimum total count 5 and alpha 0.1. The Jaccard Index and the Morisita Overlap Index were used to measure how much the repertoires overlapped between compartments. GLIPH grouped TCR beta CDR3s together with public tetramer-defined viral CDR3s, and a viral motif had to include at least three viral sequences and also show V-gene enrichment. TCRdb mirrors the immuneACCESS table, restricted to in-frame sequences. Some clones are absent from its copies; in checked studies, under half trace to an unresolved V gene, and the reason for the others is unknown. D and trimming were read from the DNA, whereas the V and J calls and clone size are those reported in that table. Present in this sample are more than 12,000 clones, around 85% of which were seen just once. The top ten clonotypes cover about 3.9% of the sample.

The source of the sample is a study of T cells in localized non-small cell lung cancer (TCRdb year 2020). About the study as a whole: T cell repertoires of a few hundred early-stage NSCLC patients were analyzed, with tumors being compared against uninvolved tumor-adjacent lungs. The cohort was made up of roughly 250 treatment-naive NSCLC patients whose localized lung tumors had been resected. The mean age of the NSCLC patients was 60 to 85 years, with 130 or so men and around 100 women. Paper-wide results and their limitations: Higher T cell density in blood was associated with longer overall survival, whereas higher clonality in adjacent lung was associated with shorter survival. Because multi-region sequencing of the tumors was not done, intratumor heterogeneity could not be ruled out. A median of approximately 50 of the top 100 tumor clones turned up in the paired uninvolved adjacent lung, and 25 to 35 of those clones also ranked among the top 100 of that same adjacent lung. Because of the exploratory design, TCR variables were selected using unadjusted p-values without false-discovery rate correction. Uninvolved tumor-adjacent lung showed the highest T cell clonality, higher than tumor, which suggests more focused antigenic responses in the uninvolved tumor-adjacent lung.

At diagnosis, peripheral blood, uninvolved tumor-adjacent lung and tumor were collected and were preserved as a mix of fresh-frozen and FFPE material. Blood samples were analyzed as peripheral blood mononuclear cells for TCR repertoire profiling. The sample here was peripheral blood, taken before any cancer treatment. The source of this sequence is a woman aged 40-69 years with stage I lung adenocarcinoma. The chain uses TRBV5-6 and TRBJ2-7; there is no confident call for the D gene. The CDR3 protein is CASSSLLLRLGGAQYF. The nucleotide sequence reads as follows: TGTGCCAGCAGCTCACTTCTGCTCCGGTTGGGTGGCGCGCAGTACTTC.